In its sample, the clone carrying this T cell receptor beta chain was seen a few times. Its antigen is as yet unknown. The data were obtained in a study of T cell repertoires in cytomegalovirus infection. Study information: CMV epitopes that were recently identified and HLA-C-restricted were used alongside well-studied HLA-B-restricted ones. Indications came from public TCR beta signatures; they pointed to CMV infection and to a matching HLA type. Study findings and constraints: Based on cumulative public TCR beta family frequency, carriers of CMV plus the relevant HLA were identified. HLA-C-restricted CMV clonotypes gave the most frequent clonotype in two of eight donors.

Trimming removed 2 bases from V and 7 bases from J, with 9 bases in between. This CDR3 comprises 13 residues. Germline CDR1 reads LNHDA; CDR2 reads SQIVND (reference sequence). TCRdb reprocessed the reads via MiXCR and lists one record per CDR3 protein. The sample includes 450,000 to 550,000 distinct CDR3 sequences, about 42% of them seen just once. The chain couples TRBV19 to TRBJ1-5; D remains unclear. Sample: cultured PBMCs, taken from culture after CMV antigen stimulation. The origin of this receptor is a human donor in good health (CMV status not recorded). Some clones in this sample may be carry-over from other donors' samples. This chain's CDR3 is CASSIQADQPQHF. Written as DNA, the CDR3 is TGTGCCAGTAGTATACAGGCGGACCAGCCCCAGCATTTT.